The next 8 T cell receptor beta chains were all read from a single sample in a study of blood T cells in healthy people across ages (dated by TCRdb to about 2015). The protocol used for the library was 5' RACE. The instrument was an Illumina HiSeq 2500. The second PCR ran for roughly 7 to 12 cycles and used a J-beta primer mix along with a sample-barcoded 5' primer. Using fastp at Q25 and MiXCR, TCRdb reprocessed the public reads and kept productive beta chains. All rows with the same CDR3 protein become a single entry with the most common DNA and genes. The sample table records about 900,000 distinct CDR3 sequences; about 48% of these occur just once. The biggest ten clones account for about an eighth of the sample. The sample taken for sequencing was blood. The receptor set was obtained from a man aged 25 to 40 in good health.

Remarks on this clonotype: A much larger clone lies one base from this, so it may be a read error. The chain recombines TRBV20-1 with TRBJ2-5, with a possible D match to TRBD2 (6 bases). The CDR3 extends over 12 amino acids. Germline CDR1 is DFQATT and CDR2 is SNEGSKA (reference sequence). CDR3 nucleotide sequence: TGCAGCGGGGACTCCTCACGAGAGACCCAGTACTTC. Residues: CSGDSSRETQYF.

V usage is TRBV15 and J usage is TRBJ1-5; D unclear. The V gene's germline CDR1 is LNHNV and CDR2 YYDKDF (reference sequence). The CDR3 runs to 12 residues. The ends were cut back, 2 bases at V and 5 bases at J, with 4 bases in the middle. The CDR3 reads CATSRRDQPQHF. CDR3 coding DNA: TGTGCCACCAGCAGACGGGATCAGCCCCAGCATTTT.

The chain is built from TRBV14 and TRBJ1-2, with TRBD1 identical over 7 bases. The CDR3 is 15 amino acids. V lost 0 bases to trimming and J lost 4 bases; unmatched junction nucleotides: 5. Germline V gives CDR1 SGHDN, CDR2 FVKESK. The CDR3 DNA reads as TGTGCCAGCAGCCAAGAATGGACAGGAGGCTATGGCTACACCTTC. This codes for CASSQEWTGGYGYTF.

CDR3 sequence: CSVTTREAFF. The CDR3 bases are TGCAGCGTTACCACAAGGGAAGCTTTCTTT. This chain joins TRBV29-1 and TRBJ1-1, with D hard to call. Trimming took 5 bases from V and 8 from J, leaving 9 bases between them. Germline-derived CDR1 and CDR2 are SQVTM and ANQGSEA. The CDR3 length is 10 residues.

This clonotype has just a few counts. J is TRBJ1-5 and V is TRBV20-1; 7 nucleotides line up with TRBD1. Germline CDR1 DFQATT, CDR2 SNEGSKA (reference sequence). With V trimmed by 6 bases and J by 2 bases, 13 bases remained unmatched. The CDR3 has 16 amino acids. The CDR3, as DNA: TGCAGTGCAACGGAACTTAGACAGGGAGGCAATCAGCCCCAGCATTTT. Encoded protein: CSATELRQGGNQPQHF.

This clonotype was counted many times. The chain is built from TRBV12-3 or TRBV12-4 and TRBJ2-3; D uncertain. Trimming took off 10 bases at V and 1 base at J, with 9 bases between the two ends. The length of the CDR3 is 12 residues. This chain's CDR3 is CATTRGTDTQYF. The CDR3 DNA sequence: TGTGCCACCACCCGGGGCACAGATACGCAGTATTTT.

The chain combines TRBV5-8 with TRBJ2-7; 7 positions agree with TRBD2. V trimming: 3 bases; J trimming: 2 bases; junction bases outside the gene matches: 8. The germline gives CDR1 SGHTS, CDR2 YDEGEE. There are 15 residues in the CDR3. The chain's CDR3 is CASSSRPSGTYEQYF. As DNA, the CDR3 is TGTGCCAGCAGCTCCCGTCCTAGCGGAACCTACGAGCAGTACTTC.

The rearrangement joins TRBV6-5 to TRBJ2-3, with TRBD2 matching 11 bases. This CDR3 has 15 residues. Unmatched junction bases numbered 11, after V lost 7 bases and J lost 8 bases. From germline, CDR1 is MNHEY and CDR2 SVGAGI. CDR3 sequence reads: CASTRPGTSGGTQYF. The CDR3 coding sequence is TGTGCCAGCACCCGTCCCGGGACTAGCGGAGGTACGCAGTATTTT.